The entry that follows covers one T cell receptor (beta chain) sequence. Antigen unknown. The junction does not match germline at one end; this may be a read error. This record comes from a study of blood T cells in healthy people across ages. Study outcomes and limitations: Researchers report that TCR beta diversity correlated strongly with naive T cell percentage.

The CDR3 is 15 residues long. A J-beta primer mix and a sample-barcoded 5' primer were used in a second PCR of about 6 to 12 cycles. A tag from a template-switch adaptor with 12 random nucleotides marked each cDNA molecule. TCRdb used MiXCR to reprocess the 5' RACE reads, holding one entry per CDR3 protein. Of around 900,000 distinct CDR3 sequences in the sample, roughly 26% are singletons; the top ten hold around 16%. The clonotype originates from a woman older than 75 in good health. The V and J genes are TRBV12-3 or TRBV12-4 and TRBJ2-3; D is possibly TRBD1 or TRBD2 (6 bases each). The sequenced sample was blood. The CDR3: CASSFSGAKSDAQYF. The CDR3 nucleotides are TGTGCCAGCAGTTTCTCGGGGGCGAAATCAGATGCGCAGTATTTT.